This T cell receptor beta chain was recovered during a study of T cell responses to AZD1222 COVID-19 vaccine. Assay: immunoSEQ multiplex PCR; the TCRdb copy retains only in-frame clones and omits some. The sample has about 120,000 clones; roughly 91% are singletons. As regards this clone: The antigen remains undetermined.

The study, taken as a whole, reports: Among the donors, most were white British and more were female, and clonal diversity was possibly underestimated.

The sequencing used peripheral blood, collected 28 days after the second AZD1222 dose. The receptor was isolated from an adult who received the AZD1222 COVID-19 vaccine.

Here the CDR3 DNA reads TGTGCCAGCAGCTCCTCCGGGACAGGGGGCTCCTACGAGCAGTACTTC. Protein sequence: CASSSSGTGGSYEQYF. The V call is TRBV7-9, the J call TRBJ2-7; 11 bases map to TRBD1. Germline loops: CDR1 SEHNR, CDR2 FQNEAQ (reference sequence). The CDR3 runs 16 residues. V lost 4 bases to trimming and J lost 0 bases; unmatched junction nucleotides: 5.